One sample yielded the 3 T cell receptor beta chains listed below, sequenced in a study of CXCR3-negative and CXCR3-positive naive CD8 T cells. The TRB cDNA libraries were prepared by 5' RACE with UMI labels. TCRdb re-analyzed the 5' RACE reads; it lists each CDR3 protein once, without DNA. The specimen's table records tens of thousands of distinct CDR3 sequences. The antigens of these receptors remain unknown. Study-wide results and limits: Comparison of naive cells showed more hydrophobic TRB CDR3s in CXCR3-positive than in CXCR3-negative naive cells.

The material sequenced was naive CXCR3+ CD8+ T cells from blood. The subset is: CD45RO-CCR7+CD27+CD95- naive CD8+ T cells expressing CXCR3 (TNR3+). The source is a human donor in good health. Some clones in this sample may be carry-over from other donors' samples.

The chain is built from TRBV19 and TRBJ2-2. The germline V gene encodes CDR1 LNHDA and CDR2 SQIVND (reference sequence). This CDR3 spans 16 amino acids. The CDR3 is CASSIDPFSNTGELFF.

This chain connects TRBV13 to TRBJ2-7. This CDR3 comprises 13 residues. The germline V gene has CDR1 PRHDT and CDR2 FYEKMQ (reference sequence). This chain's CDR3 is CASSKTSSYEQYF.

The CDR3 is CSARGARASAQITDTQYF. V is TRBV20-1 and J is TRBJ2-3; lacking DNA, the TRBD1 call made by TCRdb goes unchecked. Germline assignment: CDR1 DFQATT and CDR2 SNEGSKA (reference sequence). CDR3 length: 18 residues.